One and the same sample provided the 23 T cell receptor beta chains below, sequenced in a study of cytomegalovirus exposure and HLA in healthy donors. 60 Vbeta and 13 Jbeta primers were used in PCR. The data were produced by immunoSEQ multiplex PCR, yet TCRdb's version contains in-frame clones alone and is incomplete. The profile shows approximately 280,000 clones, 80% to 90% of them singletons. Sequenced sample: PBMCs. The receptors were gathered from a young woman in good health and CMV-seronegative.

J is TRBJ1-3 and V is TRBV30; D is undetermined. Germline CDR1 reads GTSNPN; CDR2 reads SVGIG (reference sequence). The CDR3 covers 11 residues. The CDR3 DNA follows: TGTGCTGCTATCCGAAGAAACACCATATATTTT. Its protein is CAAIRRNTIYF.

The chain has TRBV6-1 and TRBJ2-1, with D possibly TRBD2 on 5 matching bases. The CDR3 has 13 amino acids. The germline gives CDR1 MNHNS, CDR2 SASEGT. V was shortened by 6 bases and J by 10 bases, with 16 bases between the two germline ends. CDR3 sequence: CASREVGGGEQFF. DNA of the CDR3: TGTGCCAGCAGGGAGGTAGGAGGAGGAGAGCAGTTCTTC.

The J gene is TRBJ2-1, the V gene TRBV6-6, with D maybe TRBD1 (6 bases). Trimming cost V 0 bases and J 6 bases, with 12 bases left between them. CDR3 length equals 15 residues. The germline CDR1 and CDR2 sequences are MNHNY and SVGAGI (reference sequence). The CDR3 DNA reads TGTGCCAGCAGTTACTCGACAGGTCCCACCAATGAGCAGTTCTTC. Protein sequence: CASSYSTGPTNEQFF.

The chain has TRBV5-6 and TRBJ2-3; D is uncertain. The CDR3 contains 15 residues. V was shortened by 0 bases and J by 0 bases, with 8 bases between the two germline ends. CDR1 and CDR2 from the germline V gene are SGHDT and YYEEEE. CDR3 nucleotides: TGTGCCAGCAGCTTGGGGCAGTCTAGCACAGATACGCAGTATTTT. Protein product: CASSLGQSSTDTQYF. Together with reference TRBV5-6 and TRBJ2-3, the CDR3 gives the full variable domain: DAGVTQSPTHLIKTRGQQVTLRCSPKSGHDTVSWYQQALGQGPQFIFQYYEEEERQRGNFPDRFSGHQFPNYSSELNVNALLLGDSALYLCASSLGQSSTDTQYFGPGTRLTVL.

V usage is TRBV2 and J usage is TRBJ2-1; TRBD1 matches 9 bases. J gave up 12 bases and V 6 bases, and 6 bases lay outside the gene matches. CDR1 and CDR2 from the germline V gene are SNHLY and FYNNEI. The CDR3 runs 12 residues. The CDR3 DNA sequence: TGTGCCAGCAGCGCGACAGGGGGGCGGCAGTTCTTC. It specifies CASSATGGRQFF.

The gene calls are TRBV12-5 and TRBJ1-1; D remains ambiguous. Per germline, CDR1 LGHNT and CDR2 FRNRAP. The ends were cut back, 2 bases at V and 3 bases at J, with 10 bases in the middle. This CDR3 has 14 amino acids. The CDR3 DNA is TGTGCTAGTGGTTTGACGTCCCGAGACACTGAAGCTTTCTTT. The encoded protein is CASGLTSRDTEAFF.

The V gene is TRBV2, the J gene TRBJ1-5, with 8 bases matching TRBD1. CDR3 length: 15 amino acids. The trim removed 4 bases at V and 0 bases at J, leaving 2 bases unmatched. Germline loops: CDR1 SNHLY, CDR2 FYNNEI. The CDR3 sequence: CASSGTGHSNQPQHF. CDR3 DNA sequence: TGTGCCAGCAGTGGGACAGGGCATAGCAATCAGCCCCAGCATTTT.

V is TRBV15 and J is TRBJ1-5; D gene uncertain. This CDR3 region has 12 residues. The V gene's germline CDR1 is LNHNV and CDR2 YYDKDF (reference sequence). V lost 8 bases and J 3 bases, leaving 8 bases between the germline ends. The CDR3 sequence is CATAGVNQPQHF. CDR3 sequence (DNA): TGTGCCACCGCGGGTGTCAATCAGCCCCAGCATTTT.

Here the CDR3 DNA reads TGTGCCAGCAGTGATGAGGCAGCGTCGGAGCCCCAGCATTTT. Its translation: CASSDEAASEPQHF. The rearrangement uses TRBV6-1 and TRBJ1-5; the D is unclear. V gave up 3 bases and J gave up 8 bases, with 14 bases separating them. The CDR3 contains 14 residues. Looked up from germline, CDR1 is MNHNS and CDR2 is SASEGT.

This chain links TRBV18 with TRBJ1-2, with TRBD1 as a possible D gene (5 bases). From germline, CDR1 is KGHSH and CDR2 LQKENI. Deletions cut 5 bases from V and 1 base from J, with 11 bases between. The CDR3 extends over 14 amino acids. CDR3 amino acids: CASSSGLSNYGYTF. CDR3 in DNA: TGTGCCAGCTCATCAGGGCTGAGTAACTATGGCTACACCTTC.

The genes are TRBV27 and TRBJ2-1, with 11 bases matching TRBD2. The CDR3 has 16 residues. V shed 5 bases and J 8 bases; nucleotides not matched to a gene: 11. Per germline, CDR1 MNHEY and CDR2 SMNVEV (reference sequence). CDR3 loop: CASSPGLAVLVYEQFF. The CDR3 bases are TGTGCCAGCAGTCCGGGACTAGCGGTTCTTGTATATGAGCAGTTCTTC.

A single count supports this clone. The chain recombines TRBV2 with TRBJ1-5; D ambiguous. The CDR3 spans 13 residues. Germline V CDR1 and CDR2: SNHLY, FYNNEI. Trimming stripped 3 bases from V and 4 bases from J, with 7 bases between. The CDR3 DNA reads as TGTGCCAGCAGTGAGCACAGAAATCAGCCCCAGCATTTT. Its translation: CASSEHRNQPQHF.

In its sample, this clone was seen once. The rearrangement links TRBV27 to TRBJ2-2, with TRBD2 matching over 8 bases. The germline V gene encodes CDR1 MNHEY and CDR2 SMNVEV (reference sequence). CDR3 size: 17 residues. Losses at the gene ends were 3 bases for V and 5 bases for J; bases not matched to a gene: 11. CDR3 nucleotide sequence: TGTGCCAGCAGTTTCTCAGCGGGGGCGCTGGGTACCGGGGAGCTGTTTTTT. It yields the protein CASSFSAGALGTGELFF.

This chain uses TRBV6-1 with TRBJ1-5, with D possibly being TRBD1 (5 bases). V gave up 1 base and J gave up 4 bases, with 11 bases separating them. The germline V gene has CDR1 MNHNS and CDR2 SASEGT. This CDR3 is 15 amino acids long. This chain's CDR3 is CASSEVPQENQPQHF. The CDR3 DNA sequence: TGTGCCAGCAGTGAAGTCCCACAGGAAAATCAGCCCCAGCATTTT.

The chain links TRBV14 to TRBJ2-1, with 12 bases fitting TRBD2. Germline CDR1 SGHDN, CDR2 FVKESK. V was clipped by 2 bases and J by 1 base; unmatched bases: 3. The CDR3 consists of 17 residues. CDR3 nucleotide sequence: TGTGCCAGCAGCCAATTCCTAGCGGGGGGGTCCTACAATGAGCAGTTCTTC. Amino acid sequence: CASSQFLAGGSYNEQFF.

The chain links TRBV6-6 to TRBJ1-2; TRBD1 aligns across 10 bases. With 11 bases clipped from V and 0 bases from J, the junction kept 0 bases outside the gene matches. From germline, CDR1 is MNHNY and CDR2 SVGAGI (reference sequence). The CDR3 totals 12 residues. The CDR3 loop reads CAGQGANYGYTF. The CDR3 DNA follows: TGTGCCGGACAGGGGGCTAACTATGGCTACACCTTC.

This chain uses TRBV7-9 with TRBJ2-5; 9 bases map to TRBD1. There are 15 residues in the CDR3. Germline V gene lookup returns CDR1 SEHNR and CDR2 FQNEAQ (reference sequence). Trimming removed 4 bases from V and 5 bases from J; junction bases left unmatched: 8. The CDR3 loop reads CASSWETGGMETQYF. In DNA form, the CDR3 reads TGTGCCAGCAGCTGGGAGACAGGGGGAATGGAGACCCAGTACTTC.

CDR3: CASRSGSTEAFF. CDR3 in DNA: TGTGCCAGTAGAAGCGGCAGTACTGAAGCTTTCTTT. The rearrangement links TRBV19 to TRBJ1-1; no clear D. The CDR3 length is 12 residues. Between the trimmed V and J ends, which lost 6 bases and 5 bases, there was a span of 10 bases. Per the germline V gene, CDR1 is LNHDA and CDR2 is SQIVND (reference sequence).

This clone was seen just once. This chain uses TRBV5-4 with TRBJ2-1; 12 bases are a match to TRBD2. This CDR3 has 17 amino acids. CDR1 SGHNT and CDR2 YYREEE come from the germline V gene (reference sequence). The junction had 12 bases not matched to a gene; V was cut back by 4 bases and J by 7 bases. DNA of the CDR3: TGTGCCAGCAGCCCTGGCGGACTAGCGGGGTCGGGGAATGAGCAGTTCTTC. Amino acid sequence: CASSPGGLAGSGNEQFF.

This clone was recorded only once. This chain uses TRBV2 with TRBJ2-3, with 13 nucleotides matching TRBD2. Germline lookup yields CDR1 SNHLY and CDR2 FYNNEI. CDR3 length equals 19 residues. The trim removed 4 bases at V and 2 bases at J, leaving 12 bases unmatched. The CDR3 loop reads CASSVGLAGSHRITDTQYF. For the CDR3, the DNA is TGTGCCAGCAGTGTGGGACTAGCGGGGAGCCACCGGATCACAGATACGCAGTATTTT.

The V and J genes are TRBV7-9 and TRBJ2-5; 9 bases are shared with TRBD1. Germline CDR1 SEHNR, CDR2 FQNEAQ (reference sequence). This CDR3 is 14 amino acids long. The V gene end was trimmed by 6 bases and the J gene end by 4 bases; junction bases not matched to a gene: 6. CDR3 DNA sequence: TGTGCCAGCAGTCTACAGGGGGCATTAGAGACCCAGTACTTC. Encoded protein: CASSLQGALETQYF.

V is TRBV18 and J is TRBJ2-5; 10 bases match TRBD1. The end of the DNA fits TRBJ2-7 better, so the J call may be wrong. Per the germline V gene, CDR1 is KGHSH and CDR2 is LQKENI. The CDR3 covers 14 residues. The CDR3 region is CASSLGDRGTEQYF. DNA for the CDR3: TGTGCCAGCTCACTAGGGGACAGGGGTACCGAGCAGTACTTC.

This clone was detected only once. The chain employs TRBV5-1 and TRBJ1-6, with 8 bases aligning to TRBD1. V was clipped by 3 bases and J by 7 bases; unmatched bases: 6. The CDR3 extends over 15 amino acids. From germline, CDR1 is SGHRS and CDR2 YFSETQ. Here the CDR3 DNA reads TGCGCCAGCAGCTATGGACAGGGTCTGAATTCACCCCTCCACTTT. As protein: CASSYGQGLNSPLHF.